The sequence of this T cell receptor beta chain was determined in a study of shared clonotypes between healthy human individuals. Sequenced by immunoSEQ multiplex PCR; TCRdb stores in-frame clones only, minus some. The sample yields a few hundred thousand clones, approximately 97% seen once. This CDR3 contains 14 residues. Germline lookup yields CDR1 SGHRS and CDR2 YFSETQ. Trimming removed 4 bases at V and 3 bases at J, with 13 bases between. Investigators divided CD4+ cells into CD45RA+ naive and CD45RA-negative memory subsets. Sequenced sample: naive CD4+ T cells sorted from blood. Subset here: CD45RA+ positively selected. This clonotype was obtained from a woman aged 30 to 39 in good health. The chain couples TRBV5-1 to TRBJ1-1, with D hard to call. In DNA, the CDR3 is TGCGCCAGCAGCCCGGGAGGGCCGGACACTGAAGCTTTCTTT. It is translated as CASSPGGPDTEAFF.